These 19 T cell receptor beta chains were all obtained from the same sample, sequenced in a study of T cell changes during pregnancy in multiple sclerosis. Produced via immunoSEQ multiplex PCR; TCRdb's table is partial and in-frame only. The sample gives 45,000 to 65,000 clones, 92% of which show up once; 0.45% to 0.65% is in the top ten. The material was CD4+ T cells from peripheral blood mononuclear cells, obtained after pregnancy. Receptors originate from a female donor with multiple sclerosis, enrolled in a pregnancy study.

The chain joins TRBV10-3 to TRBJ2-5; TRBD2 matches at 10 bases. The CDR3 covers 12 residues. The junction had 1 base not matched to a gene; V was cut back by 7 bases and J by 5 bases. Germline lookup yields CDR1 ENHRY and CDR2 SYGVKD. This chain's CDR3 is CAIKAGGETQYF. The DNA of the CDR3 is TGTGCCATCAAAGCGGGAGGGGAGACCCAGTACTTC.

The chain employs TRBV27 and TRBJ2-7; TRBD2 matches at 8 bases. V shed 8 bases, J shed 2 bases, and the junction held 11 bases outside the gene matches. This CDR3 has 15 amino acids. Germline loops: CDR1 MNHEY, CDR2 SMNVEV (reference sequence). The CDR3 nucleotides read TGTGCCAGCTCCCCGTTGGCGGGAGGAACCTACGAGCAGTACTTC. The encoded protein is CASSPLAGGTYEQYF.

This chain uses TRBV19 with TRBJ2-3; 8 bases fit TRBD2. Trimming cost V 5 bases and J 6 bases; bases outside gene matches: 7. The CDR3 has 14 residues. Per the germline V gene, CDR1 is LNHDA and CDR2 is SQIVND (reference sequence). In DNA, the CDR3 is TGTGCCAGTAGTCCCGGGACTAGAGGCGATACGCAGTATTTT. Amino acid sequence: CASSPGTRGDTQYF.

The J gene is TRBJ1-5, the V gene TRBV11-2; TRBD1 might be the D (5 bases). The ends were cut back, 4 bases at V and 3 bases at J, with 13 bases in the middle. Looked up from germline, CDR1 is SGHAT and CDR2 is FQNNGV. This CDR3 region has 15 residues. DNA of the CDR3: TGTGCCAGCAGCTCAGGACACCCCAACAATCAGCCCCAGCATTTT. It translates to CASSSGHPNNQPQHF.

The chain uses TRBV5-1 and TRBJ1-1; D perhaps matches TRBD1 (5 bases). This CDR3 region has 14 residues. The V end lost 0 bases, the J end lost 0 bases, and 6 bases lay between the germline ends. Germline CDR1 is SGHRS and CDR2 is YFSETQ. CDR3 region: CASSLGGMNTEAFF. The CDR3 DNA sequence: TGCGCCAGCAGCTTGGGGGGCATGAACACTGAAGCTTTCTTT. Together with reference TRBV5-1 and TRBJ1-1, the CDR3 gives the full variable domain: KAGVTQTPRYLIKTRGQQVTLSCSPISGHRSVSWYQQTPGQGLQFLFEYFSETQRNKGNFPGRFSGRQFSNSRSEMNVSTLELGDSALYLCASSLGGMNTEAFFGQGTRLTVV.

V usage is TRBV6-5 and J usage is TRBJ2-1, with TRBD2 matching over 7 bases. The V gene's germline CDR1 is MNHEY and CDR2 SVGAGI. V lost 0 bases, J lost 6 bases, and 8 bases stayed unmatched. The length of the CDR3 is 16 residues. The chain's CDR3 is CASSYSLAGVVNEQFF. Here the CDR3 DNA reads TGTGCCAGCAGTTACTCGCTGGCGGGAGTCGTCAATGAGCAGTTCTTC.

The V gene is TRBV27, the J gene TRBJ2-7; the match to TRBD1 covers 7 bases. V dropped 0 bases and J dropped 5; count of bases not matched to a gene: 7. CDR1 is MNHEY, CDR2 SMNVEV, per germline (reference sequence). This CDR3 region has 15 residues. DNA of the CDR3: TGTGCCAGCAGTTTATCACACGACAGGGCGAACGAGCAGTACTTC. This translates into CASSLSHDRANEQYF.

This clone appeared a single time. This rearrangement joins TRBV14 to TRBJ2-7; no clear D gene. The germline CDR1 and CDR2 sequences are SGHDN and FVKESK. The CDR3 length is 15 residues. The germline V and J ends were trimmed by 1 base and 2 bases, with 12 bases remaining between them. The chain's CDR3 is CASSQVSLSTYEQYF. The CDR3 DNA is TGTGCCAGCAGCCAAGTTAGTCTGTCTACCTACGAGCAGTACTTC.

In its sample, this clone was seen a few times. The J gene is TRBJ2-5, the V gene TRBV5-5; 14 nucleotides agree with TRBD2. The V gene's germline CDR1 is SGHKS and CDR2 YYEKEE (reference sequence). The V gene end was trimmed by 4 bases and the J gene end by 4 bases; junction bases not matched to a gene: 12. This CDR3 spans 18 amino acids. CDR3 in DNA: TGTGCCAGCAGCCAGGGACTAGCGGGAGAAGGGGTGTTAGAGACCCAGTACTTC. Translating gives CASSQGLAGEGVLETQYF. Full variable domain (rest looked up from reference TRBV5-5 and TRBJ2-5): DAGVTQSPTHLIKTRGQQVTLRCSPISGHKSVSWYQQVLGQGPQFIFQYYEKEERGRGNFPDRFSARQFPNYSSELNVNALLLGDSALYLCASSQGLAGEGVLETQYFGPGTRLLVL.

The V call is TRBV7-3, the J call TRBJ1-2; D uncertain. Germline CDR1 is SGHTA and CDR2 is FQGTGA. The CDR3 contains 14 residues. V lost 0 bases, J lost 6 bases, and 11 bases lay in between. The chain's CDR3 is CASSLTADSNGYTF. In nucleotides, the CDR3 is TGTGCCAGCAGCTTAACCGCCGACTCCAATGGCTACACCTTC.

V usage is TRBV2 and J usage is TRBJ2-7, with a possible D match to TRBD2 (5 bases). The CDR3 totals 11 residues. From germline, CDR1 is SNHLY and CDR2 FYNNEI. V shed 4 bases and J shed 6 bases, with 7 bases lying between them. The CDR3 loop is CASSGTREQYF. Here the CDR3 DNA reads TGTGCCAGCAGTGGGACTCGCGAGCAGTACTTC.

The V call is TRBV2, the J call TRBJ2-7; 8 bases agree with TRBD1. V gave up 6 bases and J gave up 3 bases; unmatched junction bases: 10. Germline CDR1 and CDR2: SNHLY and FYNNEI. The CDR3 has 15 amino acids. CDR3 loop: CASRAPGTGVYEQYF. The DNA for the CDR3 is TGTGCCAGCAGGGCCCCCGGGACAGGTGTCTACGAGCAGTACTTC. The variable domain in full, completed from reference TRBV2 and TRBJ2-7, reads EPEVTQTPSHQVTQMGQEVILRCVPISNHLYFYWYRQILGQKVEFLVSFYNNEISEKSEIFDDQFSVERPDGSNFTLKIRSTKLEDSAMYFCASRAPGTGVYEQYFGPGTRLTVT.

This clone has just one count. The chain joins TRBV27 to TRBJ1-5, with TRBD1 matching over 9 bases. J lost 5 bases, V lost 5 bases, and 4 bases had no gene match. CDR1 MNHEY and CDR2 SMNVEV come from the germline V gene (reference sequence). The CDR3 length is 14 residues. The CDR3 nucleotides are TGTGCCAGCAGTCCAGACAGGGGGTATCAGCCCCAGCATTTT. Translation: CASSPDRGYQPQHF.

The chain employs TRBV27 and TRBJ2-2; D perhaps matches TRBD2 (6 bases). Trimming took off 8 bases at V and 1 base at J, with 11 bases between the two ends. Germline V gene lookup returns CDR1 MNHEY and CDR2 SMNVEV (reference sequence). The CDR3 is 14 residues long. CDR3 nucleotides: TGTGCCAGCCGACTCGGGGGGAACACCGGGGAGCTGTTTTTT. This sequence encodes CASRLGGNTGELFF.

V gene TRBV10-3 combines with J gene TRBJ1-2; the match to TRBD1 covers 7 bases. Germline V lookup: CDR1 ENHRY, CDR2 SYGVKD. With 3 bases clipped from V and 4 bases from J, the junction kept 5 bases outside the gene matches. The CDR3 runs to 14 residues. CDR3 DNA: TGTGCCATCAGTGACCCGGGACAGATCTATGGCTACACCTTC. It encodes CAISDPGQIYGYTF.

The chain is built from TRBV7-3 and TRBJ1-6; D is undetermined. This CDR3 region has 14 residues. The V end was cut by 2 bases, the J end by 7 bases, with 9 bases between. Germline CDR1 is SGHTA and CDR2 is FQGTGA. The CDR3 sequence: CASSLGAGNSPLHF. The CDR3 DNA follows: TGTGCCAGCAGCTTAGGTGCCGGGAATTCACCCCTCCACTTT.

CDR3 coding DNA: TGTGCCAGCAGCTTAGTAGAAACCGGGGAGCTGTTTTTT. The encoded protein is CASSLVETGELFF. The J gene is TRBJ2-2, the V gene TRBV11-3; D is unresolved. V lost 1 base and J lost 5, with 5 bases in between. The CDR3 loop spans 13 amino acids. Germline V CDR1 and CDR2: SGHNT, YENEEA.

The chain combines TRBV4-1 with TRBJ2-3, with 7 bases matching TRBD2. The length of the CDR3 is 16 residues. Germline CDR1 is MGHRA and CDR2 is YSYEKL. The ends lost 1 base at V and 7 bases at J; junction bases unmatched: 11. This CDR3 reads CASSQVEREYGNTQYF. The CDR3 region has the DNA TGCGCCAGCAGCCAAGTGGAGCGGGAATACGGAAATACGCAGTATTTT.

The genes are TRBV28 and TRBJ2-7; TRBD2 aligns across 9 bases. This CDR3 comprises 13 residues. V shed 9 bases and J 3 bases; nucleotides not matched to a gene: 6. Germline loops: CDR1 MDHEN, CDR2 SYDVKM. CDR3 residues: CASISGRVYEQYF. The CDR3 nucleotides are TGTGCCAGTATTAGCGGGAGAGTCTACGAGCAGTACTTC.